This TCR beta chain was obtained from a study of T cell repertoires in cytomegalovirus infection. TCRdb redid the calling of the reads with MiXCR, one entry per CDR3 protein. The sample has 300,000 to 400,000 distinct CDR3 sequences; about 29% are singletons. This clonotype has only a few counts. The antigen is unknown. With 7 bases removed from V and 0 bases from J, the gap between germline ends came to 10 bases. The CDR3 runs 14 residues. Germline V lookup: CDR1 ENHRY, CDR2 SYGVKD. Findings and limits, study-wide: Public TCR beta family frequency separated CMV-and-HLA carriers, including in an independent cohort.

The input for sequencing was cultured PBMCs, taken from culture after CMV antigen stimulation. The rearrangement uses TRBV10-3 and TRBJ2-1, with a possible D match to TRBD2 (6 bases). This TCR came from a human donor in good health (CMV status not recorded). Some clones in this sample may be carry-over from other donors' samples. CDR3 DNA: TGTGCCATCATGAGCGGGTTCTCCTACAATGAGCAGTTCTTC. Translated, it gives CAIMSGFSYNEQFF.